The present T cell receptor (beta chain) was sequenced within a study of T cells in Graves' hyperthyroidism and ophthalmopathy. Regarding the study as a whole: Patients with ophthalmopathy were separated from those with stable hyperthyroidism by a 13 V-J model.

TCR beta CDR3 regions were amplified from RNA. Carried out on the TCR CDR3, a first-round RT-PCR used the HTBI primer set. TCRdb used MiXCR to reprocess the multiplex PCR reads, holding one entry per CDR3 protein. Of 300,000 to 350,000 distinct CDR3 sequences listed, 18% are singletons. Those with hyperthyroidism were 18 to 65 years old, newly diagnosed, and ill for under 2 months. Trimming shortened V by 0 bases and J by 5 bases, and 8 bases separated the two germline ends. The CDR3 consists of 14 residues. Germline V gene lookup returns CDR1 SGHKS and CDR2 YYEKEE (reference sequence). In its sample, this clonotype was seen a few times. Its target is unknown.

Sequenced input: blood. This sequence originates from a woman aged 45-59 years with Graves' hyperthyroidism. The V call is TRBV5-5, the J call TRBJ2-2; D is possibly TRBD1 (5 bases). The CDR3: CASSLEGITGELFF. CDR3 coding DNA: TGTGCCAGCAGCTTGGAGGGGATAACCGGGGAGCTGTTTTTT. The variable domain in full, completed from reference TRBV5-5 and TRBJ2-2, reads DAGVTQSPTHLIKTRGQQVTLRCSPISGHKSVSWYQQVLGQGPQFIFQYYEKEERGRGNFPDRFSARQFPNYSSELNVNALLLGDSALYLCASSLEGITGELFFGEGSRLTVL.